This T cell receptor beta chain was retrieved from a study of T-cell reconstitution after alpha-beta-depleted transplantation in children. This CDR3 contains 16 residues. Trimming cost V 3 bases and J 7 bases; bases outside gene matches: 12. In its sample, this clonotype was seen a few times. Unique molecular identifiers were incorporated during preparation of the TCRbeta library. TCRdb re-analysed the PCR reads in MiXCR, keeping a single row per CDR3 protein. The data contain approximately 590,000 distinct CDR3 sequences, roughly a tenth of them singletons. This specimen was PBMCs from the stem cell graft donor, taken from the stem cell graft. The chain recombines TRBV12-3 or TRBV12-4 with TRBJ1-5; 7 bases are a match to TRBD1. The receptor was derived from a human donor who donated a stem cell graft to a child with acute myeloid leukemia. CDR3 loop: CASSLVLTGTGQPQHF. The DNA for the CDR3 is TGTGCCAGCAGTTTGGTCCTGACAGGGACCGGGCAGCCCCAGCATTTT.